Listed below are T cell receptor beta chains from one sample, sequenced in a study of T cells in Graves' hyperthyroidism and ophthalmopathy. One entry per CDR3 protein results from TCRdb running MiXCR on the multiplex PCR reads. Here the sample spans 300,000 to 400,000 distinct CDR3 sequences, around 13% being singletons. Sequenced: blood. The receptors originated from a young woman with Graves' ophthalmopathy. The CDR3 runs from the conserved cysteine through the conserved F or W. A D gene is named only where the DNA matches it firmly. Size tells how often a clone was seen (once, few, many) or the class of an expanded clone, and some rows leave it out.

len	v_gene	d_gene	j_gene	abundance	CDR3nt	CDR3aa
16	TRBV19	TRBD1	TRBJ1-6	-	TGTGCCAGTAGTCGCCGGACAGGGGGCGCAAATTCACCCCTCCACTTT	CASSRRTGGANSPLHF
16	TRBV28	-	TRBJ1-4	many	TGTGCCAGCAGTGTTCTGGGGGAGGTTGAAAGTGAAAAACTGTTTTTT	CASSVLGEVESEKLFF
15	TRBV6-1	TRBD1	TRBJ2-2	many	TGTGCCAGCAGTGAGTGGACAGGGGCGGACGGGGAGCTGTTTTTT	CASSEWTGADGELFF
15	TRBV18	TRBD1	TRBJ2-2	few	TGTGCCAGCTCACGAGGGACAGGGAGTACCGGGGAGCTGTTTTTT	CASSRGTGSTGELFF
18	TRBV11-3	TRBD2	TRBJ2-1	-	TGTGCCAGCAGCGCATCCGGGACTAGCGGGAGGCCCTGGGATGAGCAGTTCTTC	CASSASGTSGRPWDEQFF
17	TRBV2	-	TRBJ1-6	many	TGTGCCAGCAGCCCTCGCGCTTCGATACACTATAATTCACCCCTCCACTTT	CASSPRASIHYNSPLHF
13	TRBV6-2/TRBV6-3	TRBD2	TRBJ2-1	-	TGTGCCAGCAGGACTAGCGGGGGCAATGAGCAGTTCTTC	CASRTSGGNEQFF
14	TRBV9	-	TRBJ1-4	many	TGTGCCAGCAGCGAACAGGGCTCTAATGAAAAACTGTTTTTT	CASSEQGSNEKLFF
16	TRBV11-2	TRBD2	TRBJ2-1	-	TGTGCCAGCAGCCCAACCGGACTAGCGGGGGGGGATGAGCAGTTCTTC	CASSPTGLAGGDEQFF
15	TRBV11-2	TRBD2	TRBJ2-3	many	TGTGCCAGCAGCTTATTTAGCGGGCGAACAGATACGCAGTATTTT	CASSLFSGRTDTQYF
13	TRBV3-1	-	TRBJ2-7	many	TGTGCCAGCAGCCAAGGGACAGCGAACGAGCAGTACTTC	CASSQGTANEQYF
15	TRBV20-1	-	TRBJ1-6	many	TGCAGTGCTAGAGATGGGGCAGCCCTTAATTCACCCCTCCACTTT	CSARDGAALNSPLHF
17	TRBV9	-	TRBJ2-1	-	TGTGCCAGCAGCCGATACCTTACCCCCGGCGGACCCAATGAGCAGTTCTTC	CASSRYLTPGGPNEQFF
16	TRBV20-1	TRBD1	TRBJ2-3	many	TGCAGTGCTAGACGTTGGGGGACAGGGGGCACAGATACGCAGTATTTT	CSARRWGTGGTDTQYF
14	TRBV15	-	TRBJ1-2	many	TGTGCCACCAGCAGAGACGGGGAAGTCGATGGCTACACCTTC	CATSRDGEVDGYTF
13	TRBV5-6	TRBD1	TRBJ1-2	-	TGTGCCAGCAGCGCGGGACAGAACTATGGCTACACCTTC	CASSAGQNYGYTF
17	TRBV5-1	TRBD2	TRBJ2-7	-	TGTGCCAGCAGCTCCGGACTAGCGGGGGGCCGCTCCTACGAGCAGTACTTC	CASSSGLAGGRSYEQYF
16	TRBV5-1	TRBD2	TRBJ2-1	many	TGCGCCAGCAGCCCCTACTTGGCAGCGGGGCAAAATGAGCAGTTCTTC	CASSPYLAAGQNEQFF
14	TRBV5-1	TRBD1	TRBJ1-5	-	TGCGCCAGCAGACGGGACAGGGCGGATCAGCCCCAGCATTTT	CASRRDRADQPQHF
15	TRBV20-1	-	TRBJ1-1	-	TGCAGTGCTAGAGATCCTCGGGGGGAGAACACTGAAGCTTTCTTT	CSARDPRGENTEAFF
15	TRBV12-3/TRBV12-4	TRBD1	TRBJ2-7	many	TGTGCCAGCAGTTCCCCCCAGGGACAGACCTACGAGCAGTACTTC	CASSSPQGQTYEQYF
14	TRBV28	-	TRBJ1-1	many	TGTGCCAGCAGTCCTGGGACCAGCTACACTGAAGCTTTCTTT	CASSPGTSYTEAFF
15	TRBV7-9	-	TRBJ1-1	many	TGTGCCAGCAGCTTAAGAGGTTTACAGAGCACTGAAGCTTTCTTT	CASSLRGLQSTEAFF
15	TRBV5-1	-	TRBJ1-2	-	TGCGCCAGCAGCTTCGTACAAGGGTTAGACTATGGCTACACCTTC	CASSFVQGLDYGYTF
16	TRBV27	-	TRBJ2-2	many	TGTGCCAGCAGCCCTATACAATTAGGAAACACCGGGGAGCTGTTTTTT	CASSPIQLGNTGELFF
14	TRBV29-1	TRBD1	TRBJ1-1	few	TGCAGCGTAGGAACCCCGACAGGGGGGACTGGAGCTTTCTTT	CSVGTPTGGTGAFF
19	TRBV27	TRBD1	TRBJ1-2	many	TGTGCCAGCAGAGAGAAATGGACAGGGGGACAACTAAAGACCTATGGCTACACCTTC	CASREKWTGGQLKTYGYTF
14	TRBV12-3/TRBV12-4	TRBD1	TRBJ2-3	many	TGTGCCAGCAGGGGACAGGGGGCACCAGATACGCAGTATTTT	CASRGQGAPDTQYF
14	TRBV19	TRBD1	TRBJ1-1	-	TGTGCCAGTAGTATATCCCCAGGGGGATTTGAAGCTTTCTTT	CASSISPGGFEAFF
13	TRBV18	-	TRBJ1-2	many	TGTGCCAGCTCACCACGGGACACCTATGGCTACACCTTC	CASSPRDTYGYTF
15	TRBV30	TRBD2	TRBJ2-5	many	TGTGCCTGGGCCGACGGGACTAGCGGGGGAGAGACCCAGTACTTC	CAWADGTSGGETQYF
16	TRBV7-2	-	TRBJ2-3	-	TGTGCCAGCAGCAATCAGGGAAGGGGTGGAACAGATACGCAGTATTTT	CASSNQGRGGTDTQYF
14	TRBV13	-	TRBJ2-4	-	TGTGCCAGCAGCTTAGGAGCTGGGGGAAACATTCAGTACTTC	CASSLGAGGNIQYF
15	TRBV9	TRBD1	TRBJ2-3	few	TGTGCCAGCAGCGTAGGCCGGACAGGGACAGATACGCAGTATTTT	CASSVGRTGTDTQYF
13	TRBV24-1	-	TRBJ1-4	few	TGTGCCACCAGTGACCCGGCCAGGGAAAAACTGTTTTTT	CATSDPAREKLFF
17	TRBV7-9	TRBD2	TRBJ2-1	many	TGTGCCAGCAGCTTGGGAGCTAGCGGGGTGTCCTACAATGAGCAGTTCTTC	CASSLGASGVSYNEQFF
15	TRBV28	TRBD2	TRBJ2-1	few	TGTGCCAGCTGTTCCGGCGGGAGCTCCTACAATGAGCAGTTCTTC	CASCSGGSSYNEQFF
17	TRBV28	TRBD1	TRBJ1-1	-	TGTGCCAGCAGTTCGATCGACAGGGCGGAGCGTGACACTGAAGCTTTCTTT	CASSSIDRAERDTEAFF
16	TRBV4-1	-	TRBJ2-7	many	TGCGCCAGCAGCCAAGTGGCAGCTTCTTCCGCCTACGAGCAGTACTTC	CASSQVAASSAYEQYF
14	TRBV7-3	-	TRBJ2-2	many	TGTGCCAGCAGCTTCCGGTTGAACACCGGGGAGCTGTTTTTT	CASSFRLNTGELFF
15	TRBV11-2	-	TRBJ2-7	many	TGTGCCAGCAGCCCACATACGGACAGAGCCTACGAGCAGTACTTC	CASSPHTDRAYEQYF
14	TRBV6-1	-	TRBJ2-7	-	TGTGCCAGCAGTGAAGGGGACATCATATACGAGCAGTACTTC	CASSEGDIIYEQYF
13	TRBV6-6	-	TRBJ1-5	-	TGTGCCAGCAGTTACGACATCAATCAGCCCCAGCATTTT	CASSYDINQPQHF
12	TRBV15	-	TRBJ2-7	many	TGTGCCACCAGCAGAGGTCTATACGAGCAGTACTTC	CATSRGLYEQYF